Listed below are T cell receptor beta chains from one sample, sequenced in a study of T cell responses to AZD1222 COVID-19 vaccine. The repertoire was sequenced with immunoSEQ multiplex PCR; TCRdb's copy has only in-frame clones and lacks some. The sample records 95,000 to 150,000 clones, about 89% being singletons. Sample: peripheral blood, taken on day 0 of AZD1222 vaccination. These receptors were taken from an adult in good health. CDR3s include the opening cysteine and the closing phenylalanine or tryptophan. D genes are given only for firm matches. The listing skips clone size in some rows; elsewhere it reads once, few, many or a size class.

d_call	v_call	clone_size	j_call	cdr3_nt	cdr3_aa
TRBD2	TRBV4-3	.	TRBJ2-2	TGCGCCAGCAGCCAAGCCGGCGGGAGGGGATTCAGGGAGCTGTTTTTT	CASSQAGGRGFRELFF
.	TRBV7-2	.	TRBJ1-4	TGTGCCAGCAGCTTAGGAGGGTTAACAACTAATGAAAAACTGTTTTTT	CASSLGGLTTNEKLFF
.	TRBV5-6	.	TRBJ1-2	TGTGCCAGCAGCTGGGGACGACAGGACCCTTACACCTTC	CASSWGRQDPYTF
.	TRBV6-1	.	TRBJ1-2	TGTGCCAGCAGTGAAGCGCGAGTGCAGAGGACCGGATATCTCAACTATGGCTACACCTTC	CASSEARVQRTGYLNYGYTF
.	TRBV11-2	.	TRBJ1-3	TGTGCCAGCAGCTTTGCGACAGACTCTGGAAACACCATATATTTT	CASSFATDSGNTIYF
.	TRBV7-3	once	TRBJ2-7	TGTGCCAGCAGCTTAACGGGCTTCGCGGGCGAGCAGTACTTC	CASSLTGFAGEQYF
TRBD1	TRBV18	.	TRBJ1-4	TGTGCCAGCTCACCACCGGGACAGCCAAATGAAAAACTGTTTTTT	CASSPPGQPNEKLFF
.	TRBV19	.	TRBJ1-1	TGTGCCACCAAGAACAGGGATGAAGCTTTCTTT	CATKNRDEAFF
.	TRBV5-5	.	TRBJ1-1	TGTGCCAGCAGCTTGAGAGGGGTGAACACTGAAGCTTTCTTT	CASSLRGVNTEAFF
.	TRBV5-8	.	TRBJ2-7	TGTGCCAGCAGCTACTCCCCGGATCCAATCTACGAGCAGTACTTC	CASSYSPDPIYEQYF
.	TRBV9	.	TRBJ1-3	TGTGCCAGCAGCGTAGTTCCGGGGTTTTCTGGAAACACCATATATTTT	CASSVVPGFSGNTIYF
.	TRBV18	.	TRBJ1-2	TGTGCCAGCTCACCTTTTCGGGACGAACCTACGGGCTACACCTTC	CASSPFRDEPTGYTF
TRBD2	TRBV7-8	.	TRBJ2-3	TGTGCCAGCAGCTTAGCGGGGACTAGCGGGGCCCCGTATTTT	CASSLAGTSGAPYF
.	TRBV7-9	.	TRBJ1-6	TGTGCCAGCAGCTTCGGGAATTCACCCCTCCACTTT	CASSFGNSPLHF
TRBD2	TRBV4-1	.	TRBJ2-1	TGCGCCAGCAGCCAAGACTGGACTAGTCGAGGTGAGCAGTTCTTC	CASSQDWTSRGEQFF
TRBD1	TRBV9	.	TRBJ1-2	TGTGCCAGCAGCGTAGGAGGGGGCCGCAACTATGGCTACACCTTC	CASSVGGGRNYGYTF
TRBD1	TRBV7-9	once	TRBJ1-3	TGTGCCAGCAGACCGGACAGGTTGACAAACACCATATATTTT	CASRPDRLTNTIYF
.	TRBV27	.	TRBJ2-5	TGTGCCAGCAGTTTAGGGGGTGAACAAGAGACCCAGTACTTC	CASSLGGEQETQYF
.	TRBV29-1	.	TRBJ1-2	TGCAGCGTTGAAGATGCGCTCTACGGCTACACCTTC	CSVEDALYGYTF
TRBD1	TRBV9	.	TRBJ2-1	TGTGCCAGCAGCATAACAGGGGGGTGGTACAATGAGCAGTTCTTC	CASSITGGWYNEQFF
.	TRBV7-2	.	TRBJ2-7	TGTGCCAGCAGCTTACCGGTAGGGACCGGGGGCTCCTACGAGCAGTACTTC	CASSLPVGTGGSYEQYF
.	TRBV24-1	.	TRBJ1-2	TGTGCCACCAGTGAACAGCCTCCCCACTATGGCTACACCTTC	CATSEQPPHYGYTF
.	TRBV2	once	TRBJ2-7	TGTGCCAGCAGTCTCGACAGACTAGAGGTAGGGCAGTACTTC	CASSLDRLEVGQYF
.	TRBV10-3	.	TRBJ2-2	TGTGCCATCAGCGACTTAAACACCGGGGAGCTGTTTTTT	CAISDLNTGELFF
.	TRBV19	.	TRBJ1-5	TGTGCCAGTAGTATGTTTAGCGGAAGCAATCAGCCCCAGCATTTT	CASSMFSGSNQPQHF
.	TRBV6-5	.	TRBJ2-3	TGTGCCAGCAGTTACCGCCCCGCCACAGATACGCAGTATTTT	CASSYRPATDTQYF
.	TRBV19	.	TRBJ2-5	TGTGCCAGTAGCCCCCAGCGGACGCAAGAGACCCAGTACTTC	CASSPQRTQETQYF
.	TRBV3-1/TRBV3-2	few	TRBJ1-6	TGTGCCAGCAGCCACCTGGGGGGAAATTCACCCCTCCACTTT	CASSHLGGNSPLHF
TRBD1	TRBV10-1	.	TRBJ1-1	TGCGCCAGCACCTCCGCTGGGGGGACAGCTGGGAACACTGAAGCTTTCTTT	CASTSAGGTAGNTEAFF